This passage covers 7 T cell receptor beta chains from one sample sequenced in a study of T cells expressing NK-cell markers. TCRdb re-analyzed the 5' RACE reads; it lists each CDR3 protein once, without DNA. This sample's table reports about 300,000 distinct CDR3 sequences. Sequenced input: blood T cells: a sorted CD56 or NKG2C T cell subset, CD4+ or CD8+ T cells, or bulk PBMC T cells (not recorded which). Receptors were obtained from a woman between 18 and 75 years old in good health.

The chain recombines TRBV20-1 with TRBJ2-3; with no DNA, the TCRdb D assignment of TRBD2 cannot be verified. The V gene's germline CDR1 is DFQATT and CDR2 SNEGSKA (reference sequence). This CDR3 is 15 amino acids long. This chain's CDR3 is CSAAGTSGGTDTQYF.

The V call is TRBV11-2, the J call TRBJ1-6; the TCRdb D gene call, TRBD1, has no DNA to confirm it. Germline-derived CDR1 and CDR2 are SGHAT and FQNNGV. This CDR3 comprises 20 residues. The CDR3 loop reads CASSLNGLARAIAYNSPLHF.

CDR3 sequence reads: CASGPDRITNTGELFF. The rearrangement uses TRBV7-7 and TRBJ2-2; the D call of TRBD1 rests on TCRdb alone, since no DNA is present to check it. The CDR3 covers 16 residues. The germline V gene has CDR1 SSHAT and CDR2 FNYEAQ (reference sequence).

The rearrangement links TRBV20-1 to TRBJ2-2; with no DNA, the TCRdb D assignment of TRBD1 cannot be verified. The CDR3 covers 14 residues. Germline values: CDR1 DFQATT, CDR2 SNEGSKA (reference sequence). CDR3 loop: CSARPRGNTGELFF.

The rearrangement joins TRBV3-1 to TRBJ1-6. The CDR3 sequence is 14 residues long. Germline V gene lookup returns CDR1 LGHDT and CDR2 YNNKEL (reference sequence). The CDR3 sequence is CASSGGYPSSPLHF.

This chain links TRBV5-1 with TRBJ1-3; the D gene TCRdb calls, TRBD1, cannot be checked with no DNA. The CDR3 has 15 residues. Germline loops: CDR1 SGHRS, CDR2 YFSETQ. The CDR3 region is CASSLAGDSGNTIYF.

The gene calls are TRBV19 and TRBJ1-5; checking the TCRdb D call of TRBD1 is not possible without DNA. Germline V lookup: CDR1 LNHDA, CDR2 SQIVND (reference sequence). The CDR3 runs 16 residues. The CDR3 here is CASSLPWGQGNQPQHF.